This T cell receptor beta chain was profiled in a study of CD8+ T cells in alopecia areata. The overall study: Oral tofacitinib, 5 to 10 mg twice daily, was given in an open-label trial. Study results and limitations: Tofacitinib significantly brought down scalp clonality and expanded CD8+ clones among top 100.

Trimming cost V 4 bases and J 3 bases; bases outside gene matches: 14. The CDR3 covers 18 residues. Germline V gives CDR1 MGHRA, CDR2 YSYEKL. Described treatment: oral pan-JAK inhibitor, 5-10 mg twice daily. Remarks on this clone: Its antigen is still unknown.

Following extraction, RNA underwent reverse transcription to cDNA, which served as the sequencing template. The data were produced by immunoSEQ multiplex PCR, yet TCRdb's version contains in-frame clones alone and is incomplete. The table has over 150,000 clones, less than 70% seen once. This clonotype was obtained from a human donor with alopecia areata. The chain combines TRBV4-1 with TRBJ1-2, with 10 bases fitting TRBD1. The sequences come from CD4+ T cells sorted from blood, collected at week 24, from a patient treated with tofacitinib. This CDR3 is CASSPTQELTGGHYGYTF. The DNA of the CDR3 is TGCGCCAGCAGCCCAACTCAAGAGCTGACAGGGGGCCACTATGGCTACACCTTC.